This TCR beta chain stems from a study of blood T cell repertoires in COVID-19. The CDR3 consists of 16 residues. Trimming pared 2 bases from V and 4 bases from J, leaving 17 bases between. The germline CDR1 and CDR2 sequences are LGHNA and YSLEER. Original analysis: Estimation of nucleated cell counts was performed using reference gene primer amplification. Only in-frame clones appear in the TCRdb table, and some are missing; sequencing was by immunoSEQ multiplex PCR. The D gene and trimming were derived from the DNA, and the V and J assignments and clone size from that table. Of 200,000 to 300,000 clones in the sample, 70% to 85% are singletons; the top ten hold around 1.9%.

The receptor was isolated from a woman of 80 years or more with acute or convalescent COVID-19. The chain carries TRBV4-3 and TRBJ1-1, with D possibly being TRBD1 (6 bases). The sequenced sample was peripheral blood. Here the CDR3 reads CASSQRSSGGRTEAFF. The CDR3 DNA sequence: TGCGCCAGCAGCCAAAGATCTTCGGGGGGCCGCACTGAAGCTTTCTTT.